The 26 T cell receptor beta chains reported below all come from one sample, sequenced in a study of T cell repertoires in cytomegalovirus infection. For these receptors, no antigen is known. A single record per CDR3 protein comes from TCRdb applying MiXCR to the reads. This table holds 380,000 or so distinct CDR3 sequences, roughly 36% found once. The sample in question was cultured PBMCs, obtained from culture after CMV antigen stimulation. These TCRs come from a human donor in good health (CMV status not recorded). Some clones in this sample may be carry-over from other donors' samples.

This clonotype was seen more than once but under ten times. This sequence joins TRBV28 and TRBJ2-2, with 9 bases identical to TRBD2. From germline, CDR1 is MDHEN and CDR2 SYDVKM. V trimming: 3 bases; J trimming: 5 bases; junction bases outside the gene matches: 7. CDR3 length: 16 residues. CDR3 amino acids: CASSFAGLARTGELFF. The CDR3 DNA reads TGTGCCAGCAGTTTCGCGGGACTAGCCCGGACCGGGGAGCTGTTTTTT.

This clonotype has only a few counts. The V gene is TRBV7-2, the J gene TRBJ2-2, with 12 bases matching TRBD2. Germline V gene sequence: CDR1 SGHTA, CDR2 FQGNSA. V gave up 5 bases and J gave up 7 bases; unmatched junction bases: 8. The CDR3 is 16 amino acids. Here the CDR3 reads CASSPLAGGINGELFF. As DNA, the CDR3 is TGTGCCAGCAGCCCACTAGCGGGAGGTATAAACGGGGAGCTGTTTTTT. Based on the CDR3 plus reference TRBV7-2 and TRBJ2-2, the full variable domain is GAGVSQSPSNKVTEKGKDVELRCDPISGHTALYWYRQSLGQGLEFLIYFQGNSAPDKSGLPSDRFSAERTGGSVSTLTIQRTQQEDSAVYLCASSPLAGGINGELFFGEGSRLTVL.

The chain has TRBV19 and TRBJ1-1; D unclear. The CDR3 has 16 amino acids. Germline assignment: CDR1 LNHDA and CDR2 SQIVND (reference sequence). The V end lost 4 bases, the J end lost 5 bases, and 20 bases lay between the germline ends. The CDR3 spells CASSTPVFGDETEAFF. CDR3 DNA: TGTGCCAGTAGTACCCCCGTCTTCGGGGATGAGACTGAAGCTTTCTTT.

This clonotype was seen repeatedly, ten times or more. One end of the junction is discordant with germline, which a read error may explain. V gene TRBV6-1 combines with J gene TRBJ2-7; D is undetermined. The CDR3 loop spans 15 amino acids. In germline, CDR1 is MNHNS, CDR2 SASEGT. CDR3 DNA sequence: TGTGCCAGCAGGGAAGGGCGGCTGGGCTCCTACGAGCAGTACTTC. Protein: CASREGRLGSYEQYF.

The rearrangement joins TRBV20-1 to TRBJ2-7; 10 nucleotides match TRBD2. Germline V gene sequence: CDR1 DFQATT, CDR2 SNEGSKA (reference sequence). V lost 5 bases to trimming and J lost 3 bases; unmatched junction nucleotides: 4. The CDR3 is 13 amino acids. In DNA, the CDR3 is TGCAGTGCTCCCCGGACTAGCGGCTACGAGCAGTACTTC. Translated: CSAPRTSGYEQYF.

This clonotype was observed a few times. In DNA form, the CDR3 reads TGTGCCTGCGCGGCAGATACGCAGTATTTT. This translates into CACAADTQYF. V and J are TRBV7-9 and TRBJ2-3; D ambiguous. V shed 11 bases and J shed 4 bases, with 7 bases lying between them. Per germline, CDR1 SEHNR and CDR2 FQNEAQ (reference sequence). This CDR3 is 10 amino acids long.

This chain uses TRBV7-2 with TRBJ2-3, with TRBD1 matching over 7 bases. This CDR3 spans 13 amino acids. The germline V gene encodes CDR1 SGHTA and CDR2 FQGNSA. The trim removed 3 bases at V and 6 bases at J, leaving 3 bases unmatched. CDR3 sequence reads: CASSFLDRDTQYF. The CDR3 nucleotides read TGTGCCAGCAGCTTTCTGGACAGGGATACGCAGTATTTT.

This clonotype appeared a few times. This chain links TRBV6-6 with TRBJ1-5; D perhaps matches TRBD1 (6 bases). From germline, CDR1 is MNHNY and CDR2 SVGAGI (reference sequence). V was clipped by 2 bases and J by 6 bases, with 11 bases between them. The CDR3 length is 14 residues. The CDR3 DNA reads TGTGCCAGCAGTTACGGGCAGGGGAGTCAGCCCCAGCATTTT. Translation: CASSYGQGSQPQHF.

The chain uses TRBV5-4 and TRBJ2-7; 15 bases align to TRBD2. With V trimmed by 5 bases and J by 1 base, 4 bases remained unmatched. Germline V gives CDR1 SGHNT, CDR2 YYREEE (reference sequence). The CDR3 has 16 amino acids. As DNA, the CDR3 is TGTGCCAGCAGTACCGGGACTAGCGGGGGGTCCTACGAGCAGTACTTC. Its translation: CASSTGTSGGSYEQYF.

The chain uses TRBV11-2 and TRBJ2-1; D may be TRBD2 (6 bases). Trimming shortened V by 4 bases and J by 0 bases, and 13 bases separated the two germline ends. Germline CDR1 reads SGHAT; CDR2 reads FQNNGV. The CDR3 covers 16 residues. CDR3 residues: CASSSPTRGSYNEQFF. The CDR3 DNA reads as TGTGCCAGCAGCTCCCCGACTAGGGGCTCCTACAATGAGCAGTTCTTC.

There are a few counts of this clonotype. The J gene is TRBJ2-7, the V gene TRBV19, with 8 bases aligning to TRBD1. V trimming: 5 bases; J trimming: 3 bases; junction bases outside the gene matches: 6. The CDR3 totals 14 residues. Germline CDR1 and CDR2: LNHDA and SQIVND (reference sequence). The CDR3 DNA reads as TGTGCCAGTAGTCGGCAGGGGGCCCTCTACGAGCAGTACTTC. This sequence encodes CASSRQGALYEQYF.

The rearrangement links TRBV3-1 to TRBJ2-7; D might be TRBD1 or TRBD2, each matching 6 bases. Trimming pared 4 bases from V and 5 bases from J, leaving 21 bases between. Looked up from germline, CDR1 is LGHDT and CDR2 is YNNKEL (reference sequence). The length of the CDR3 is 16 residues. The CDR3 spells CASSLPSRGRNNEQYF. Here the CDR3 DNA reads TGTGCCAGCAGCCTACCAAGCCGGGGGCGCAACAACGAGCAGTACTTC.

The V gene is TRBV19, the J gene TRBJ2-1, with 7 bases fitting TRBD1. In germline, CDR1 is LNHDA, CDR2 SQIVND (reference sequence). The V and J ends lost 0 bases and 2 bases, in that order; junction bases with no gene match: 7. CDR3 length: 17 amino acids. CDR3 DNA sequence: TGTGCCAGTAGTATAGATGATGGGGGACAGCCCTACAATGAGCAGTTCTTC. Translated, it gives CASSIDDGGQPYNEQFF.

This clonotype turned up a few times. The gene calls are TRBV20-1 and TRBJ2-1, with TRBD2 matching over 9 bases. The V gene end was trimmed by 4 bases and the J gene end by 1 base; junction bases not matched to a gene: 11. Per germline, CDR1 DFQATT and CDR2 SNEGSKA (reference sequence). This CDR3 comprises 17 residues. The CDR3 region is CSATRGSSGTSYNEQFF. CDR3 nucleotide sequence: TGCAGTGCTACCAGGGGGTCTAGCGGGACTTCCTACAATGAGCAGTTCTTC.

V and J are TRBV6-2 or TRBV6-3 and TRBJ2-6, with 7 bases identical to TRBD1. Germline V gene sequence: CDR1 MNHEY, CDR2 SVGEGT. The V segment lost 6 bases and the J segment 0 bases; nucleotides outside the gene matches: 17. CDR3 length equals 20 residues. The CDR3 protein is CASSHPSTGPNRSGANVLTF. The CDR3 DNA is TGTGCCAGCAGCCATCCCTCGACAGGGCCAAACCGCTCTGGGGCCAACGTCCTGACTTTC.

In this sample, this clonotype turned up a few times. V is TRBV7-2 and J is TRBJ2-3; 9 bases match TRBD2. Germline values: CDR1 SGHTA, CDR2 FQGNSA. The J segment lost 6 bases and the V segment lost 5 bases, leaving 6 bases of the junction unmatched. The CDR3 loop spans 14 amino acids. The CDR3 is CASSRLAATDTQYF. In nucleotides, the CDR3 is TGTGCCAGCAGCCGACTAGCGGCCACGGATACGCAGTATTTT.

The chain has TRBV7-2 and TRBJ2-3, with D perhaps TRBD1 (5 bases). From germline, CDR1 is SGHTA and CDR2 FQGNSA. This CDR3 has 15 amino acids. The V and J ends lost 2 bases and 3 bases respectively, with 12 bases between them. CDR3: CASSLQGSATDTQYF. DNA for the CDR3: TGTGCCAGCAGCTTACAGGGATCGGCGACAGATACGCAGTATTTT.

The chain combines TRBV6-1 with TRBJ1-2, with unresolved D. The CDR3 has 12 residues. V was trimmed by 8 bases and J by 4 bases, leaving 11 bases between them. CDR1 and CDR2 from the germline V gene are MNHNS and SASEGT. The CDR3 nucleotides are TGTGCCAGCGCGCGGACTCTCTATGGCTACACCTTC. It encodes CASARTLYGYTF.

The V and J genes are TRBV7-8 and TRBJ1-2, with 9 positions matching TRBD1. Germline CDR1 reads SGHVS; CDR2 reads FQNEAQ. CDR3 size: 14 residues. Losses at the gene ends were 5 bases for V and 8 bases for J; bases not matched to a gene: 9. The CDR3 sequence: CASSPRDRAAGYTF. The CDR3 bases are TGTGCCAGCAGCCCCCGGGACAGGGCTGCGGGCTACACCTTC.

V is TRBV24-1 and J is TRBJ2-1; 9 bases agree with TRBD2. Germline V gene data show CDR1 as KGHDR and CDR2 as SFDVKD. This CDR3 region has 15 residues. J was trimmed by 7 bases and V by 4 bases; bases with no gene match: 7. Written as DNA, the CDR3 is TGTGCCACCAGTGACCCCGGGACTAGCATAAATGAGCAGTTCTTC. This sequence encodes CATSDPGTSINEQFF.

This clonotype was seen a few times. The rearrangement uses TRBV5-4 and TRBJ1-2, with D unclear. The CDR3 has 15 amino acids. The V gene's germline CDR1 is SGHNT and CDR2 YYREEE (reference sequence). V shed 0 bases and J shed 1 base, with 10 bases lying between them. The CDR3, as DNA: TGTGCCAGCAGCTTGGATGAGGGCCGTAACTATGGCTACACCTTC. This codes for CASSLDEGRNYGYTF.

The V and J genes are TRBV9 and TRBJ2-1, with TRBD2 matching 7 bases. Germline V CDR1 and CDR2: SGDLS, YYNGEE. The CDR3 has 15 amino acids. Germline trimming cut 0 bases from V and 2 bases from J; bases unmatched to any gene: 2. In DNA form, the CDR3 reads TGTGCCAGCAGCGTAGAGAGCGGGGCCTACAATGAGCAGTTCTTC. Encoded protein: CASSVESGAYNEQFF.

The gene calls are TRBV12-3 or TRBV12-4 and TRBJ2-1; D ambiguous. Trimming cost V 3 bases and J 0 bases, with 6 bases left between them. This CDR3 has 14 residues. CDR3 sequence reads: CASSFASSYNEQFF. Here the CDR3 DNA reads TGTGCCAGCAGTTTTGCGAGCTCCTACAATGAGCAGTTCTTC.

This rearrangement joins TRBV2 to TRBJ1-1; D unresolved. This CDR3 comprises 13 residues. Germline V gene lookup returns CDR1 SNHLY and CDR2 FYNNEI. V lost 8 bases, J lost 1 base, and 11 bases lay in between. The CDR3 reads CASLPGRNTEAFF. CDR3 nucleotides: TGTGCCAGCCTACCAGGCAGGAACACTGAAGCTTTCTTT.

This clonotype was seen more than once but under ten times. Written as DNA, the CDR3 is TGTGCCATCAGTGAGGGGCAGGGGGGAGTGTACGAGCAGTACTTC. Translation: CAISEGQGGVYEQYF. The genes are TRBV10-3 and TRBJ2-7, with a tentative D call TRBD1 (7 bases). The germline V gene encodes CDR1 ENHRY and CDR2 SYGVKD. The CDR3 sequence is 15 residues long. V was pared by 2 bases and J by 4 bases, with 15 bases between.

This clonotype was recorded at least ten times. The chain combines TRBV7-8 with TRBJ1-4; D might be TRBD1 (5 bases). Trimming pared 1 base from V and 5 bases from J, leaving 8 bases between. This CDR3 spans 14 amino acids. CDR1 SGHVS and CDR2 FQNEAQ come from the germline V gene. The chain's CDR3 is CASSLGGWNEKLFF. CDR3 DNA: TGTGCCAGCAGCTTAGGGGGGTGGAATGAAAAACTGTTTTTT.